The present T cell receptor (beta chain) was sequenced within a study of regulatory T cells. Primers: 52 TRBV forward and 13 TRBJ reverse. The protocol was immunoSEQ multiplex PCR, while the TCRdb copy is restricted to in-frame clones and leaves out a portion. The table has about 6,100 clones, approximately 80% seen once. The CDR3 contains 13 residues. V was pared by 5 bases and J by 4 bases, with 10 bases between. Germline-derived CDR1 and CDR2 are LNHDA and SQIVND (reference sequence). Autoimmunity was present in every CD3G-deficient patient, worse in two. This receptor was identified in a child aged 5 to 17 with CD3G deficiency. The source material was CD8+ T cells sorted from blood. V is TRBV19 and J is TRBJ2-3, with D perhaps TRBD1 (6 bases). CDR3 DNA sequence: TGTGCCAGTAGTCCACGGACAGCAGATACGCAGTATTTT. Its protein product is CASSPRTADTQYF.